These 29 T cell receptor beta chains were all obtained from the same sample, sequenced in a study of metastatic and nonmetastatic thyroid tumors. Treatment of any kind had been given to no patient before thyroid surgery. TCRdb re-called clones from the PCR reads using MiXCR. The repertoire consists of 40,000 to 45,000 clones, with around 3.1% occurring once and the leading ten covering more than 7.5%. The sequencing input was blood. Source of these receptors: a female donor with papillary thyroid cancer or a benign thyroid nodule (not recorded which). Some clones in this sample may be carry-over from other donors' samples.

The rearrangement joins TRBV7-2 to TRBJ2-7; a possible D gene is TRBD1 (6 bases). This CDR3 comprises 13 residues. Germline V gene sequence: CDR1 SGHTA, CDR2 FQGNSA. Trimming left V 1 base short and J 7 bases short, with 11 bases between. The CDR3 sequence: CASSLGLRGEQYF. CDR3 coding DNA: TGTGCCAGCAGCTTAGGGCTCAGGGGAGAGCAGTACTTC.

In its sample, this clone was seen many times. This chain joins TRBV7-2 and TRBJ2-6; D unclear. CDR1 SGHTA and CDR2 FQGNSA come from the germline V gene. CDR3 length: 14 amino acids. V was shortened by 5 bases and J by 4 bases, with 9 bases between the two germline ends. In nucleotides, the CDR3 is TGTGCCAGCAGCGCACCCGGGGGGGCCAACGTCCTGACTTTC. Residues: CASSAPGGANVLTF.

V is TRBV30 and J is TRBJ2-1; 7 bases agree with TRBD1. This CDR3 is 13 amino acids long. Trimming at V came to 2 bases and at J to 11 bases, leaving 9 bases not matched to a gene. The germline V gene encodes CDR1 GTSNPN and CDR2 SVGIG (reference sequence). The CDR3 loop is CAWSPGRGQKQFF. DNA for the CDR3: TGTGCCTGGAGTCCGGGCAGGGGACAGAAGCAGTTCTTC.

The chain is built from TRBV27 and TRBJ2-7, with 8 bases that match TRBD2. The J segment lost 3 bases and the V segment lost 4 bases, leaving 8 bases of the junction unmatched. Germline V gene lookup returns CDR1 MNHEY and CDR2 SMNVEV (reference sequence). CDR3 length equals 15 residues. The CDR3 protein is CASSSSGSGGYEQYF. The DNA for the CDR3 is TGTGCCAGCAGTTCAAGCGGGAGCGGGGGCTACGAGCAGTACTTC.

This clone has only a few counts. One end of the junction does not line up with germline, which may come from a read error. This chain uses TRBV11-3 with TRBJ2-2; maybe TRBD2 (6 bases). Germline V lookup: CDR1 SGHNT, CDR2 YENEEA. This CDR3 has 14 residues. In DNA, the CDR3 is TGTGTCAGCAGCGAGACAGAAAACACCGGGGGGCTGTTTTTT. Its translation: CVSSETENTGGLFF. Full variable domain (missing parts from reference TRBV11-3 and TRBJ2-2): EAGVVQSPRYKIIEKKQPVAFWCNPISGHNTLYWYLQNLGQGPELLIRYENEEAVDDSQLPKDRFSAERLKGVDSTLKIQPAELGDSAVYLCVSSETENTGGLFFGEGSRLTVL.

This clone was found a few times. The chain joins TRBV27 to TRBJ2-7; 8 bases are shared with TRBD2. Germline V gene data show CDR1 as MNHEY and CDR2 as SMNVEV (reference sequence). The CDR3 has 13 amino acids. With V trimmed by 7 bases and J by 4 bases, 6 bases remained unmatched. CDR3 region: CASKRAGVYEQYF. CDR3 in DNA: TGTGCCAGCAAAAGAGCGGGAGTGTACGAGCAGTACTTC.

Many counts were recorded for this clone. This rearrangement joins TRBV5-1 to TRBJ2-5; D possibly matches TRBD1 or TRBD2 (5 bases each). Deletions cut 1 base from V and 5 bases from J, with 9 bases between. The CDR3 is 13 residues long. The germline V gene has CDR1 SGHRS and CDR2 YFSETQ. CDR3 DNA: TGCGCCAGCAGCTTGAGAGGGGCTGAGACCCAGTACTTC. This sequence encodes CASSLRGAETQYF.

At least ten counts were recorded for this clone. The J gene is TRBJ2-5, the V gene TRBV15, with 14 bases that match TRBD2. The CDR3 runs to 16 residues. Looked up from germline, CDR1 is LNHNV and CDR2 is YYDKDF (reference sequence). After removal of 5 bases from V and 1 base from J, the junction contained 3 bases not matched to a gene. The CDR3 region has the DNA TGTGCCACCAGCGGGGGACTAGCGGGGGTCCAAGAGACCCAGTACTTC. This gives the protein CATSGGLAGVQETQYF.

V gene TRBV9 combines with J gene TRBJ2-2; D is ambiguous. The ends were cut back, 0 bases at V and 7 bases at J, with 4 bases in the middle. This CDR3 contains 12 residues. Germline CDR1 and CDR2: SGDLS and YYNGEE. The CDR3: CASSVGHGELFF. The CDR3, as DNA: TGTGCCAGCAGCGTAGGGCACGGGGAGCTGTTTTTT.

This clone was seen at least ten times. J is TRBJ2-2 and V is TRBV9; D is undetermined. V was clipped by 2 bases and J by 3 bases, with 11 bases between them. The CDR3 runs to 15 residues. From germline, CDR1 is SGDLS and CDR2 YYNGEE. The CDR3 reads CASSVWGSDTGELFF. The CDR3 DNA reads TGTGCCAGCAGCGTCTGGGGATCGGACACCGGGGAGCTGTTTTTT.

This chain links TRBV28 with TRBJ2-3, with a possible D match to TRBD1 (6 bases). Germline V gene lookup returns CDR1 MDHEN and CDR2 SYDVKM. The CDR3 length is 13 residues. V lost 4 bases, J lost 6 bases, and 11 bases lay in between. In DNA, the CDR3 is TGTGCCAGCAGTTCAGGGGCCCGCGATACGCAGTATTTT. The encoded protein is CASSSGARDTQYF. The variable domain in full, with the rest retrieved from reference TRBV28 and TRBJ2-3, is DVKVTQSSRYLVKRTGEKVFLECVQDMDHENMFWYRQDPGLGLRLIYFSYDVKMKEKGDIPEGYSVSREKKERFSLILESASTNQTSMYLCASSSGARDTQYFGPGTRLTVL.

This clone appeared many times. The CDR3 here is CASSPQGRGETQYF. In nucleotides, the CDR3 is TGTGCCAGCAGCCCACAGGGGCGGGGGGAGACCCAGTACTTC. This rearrangement joins TRBV5-4 to TRBJ2-5; either TRBD1 or TRBD2 may fit D (7 bases each). Trimming cost V 4 bases and J 5 bases, with 15 bases left between them. CDR3 size: 14 residues. Germline CDR1 and CDR2: SGHNT and YYREEE (reference sequence).

This clone was observed a handful of times. A junction boundary mismatches the germline segment, possibly from a read error. V is TRBV5-8 and J is TRBJ2-7; 11 bases are a match to TRBD2. From germline, CDR1 is SGHTS and CDR2 YDEGEE. This CDR3 is built from 15 residues. The CDR3 nucleotides are TGCGCCAGCAGCTTGGGACTAGCGGAAGCTTACGAGCAGTACTTC. Residues: CASSLGLAEAYEQYF.

This clone was seen ten or more times. The chain uses TRBV20-1 and TRBJ1-3; no clear D. The V gene lost 0 bases and the J gene lost 0 bases, with 9 bases spanning the gap. The germline V gene encodes CDR1 DFQATT and CDR2 SNEGSKA (reference sequence). The CDR3 spans 15 residues. The CDR3 sequence: CSAREAGHSGNTIYF. CDR3 DNA sequence: TGCAGTGCTAGAGAGGCCGGTCACTCTGGAAACACCATATATTTT.

This clone was recorded at least ten times. This chain joins TRBV28 and TRBJ2-7; no firm D call. V was pared by 3 bases and J by 4 bases, with 4 bases between. The CDR3 covers 11 residues. Germline CDR1 and CDR2: MDHEN and SYDVKM. Here the CDR3 reads CASSFQYEQYF. In DNA, the CDR3 is TGTGCCAGCAGTTTCCAGTACGAGCAGTACTTC.

This clone came up a few times. This chain connects TRBV6-2 or TRBV6-3 to TRBJ1-1; 7 bases fit TRBD1. V lost 5 bases to trimming and J lost 6 bases; unmatched junction nucleotides: 9. CDR1 and CDR2 (germline): MNHEY, SVGEGT. The CDR3 consists of 14 residues. Written as DNA, the CDR3 is TGTGCCAGCAGTGAGTCGACAGGGCGAGCTGAAGCTTTCTTT. Translating gives CASSESTGRAEAFF.

This clone has at least ten counts. V gene TRBV7-2 combines with J gene TRBJ2-1; D perhaps matches TRBD2 (6 bases). The V and J ends lost 2 bases and 2 bases respectively, with 16 bases between them. This CDR3 has 17 residues. Germline V CDR1 and CDR2: SGHTA, FQGNSA. CDR3 loop: CASSLSGYRSTYNEQFF. The CDR3 nucleotides are TGTGCCAGCAGCTTAAGCGGGTATCGGTCCACCTACAATGAGCAGTTCTTC. The whole variable domain, remainder taken from reference TRBV7-2 and TRBJ2-1, is GAGVSQSPSNKVTEKGKDVELRCDPISGHTALYWYRQSLGQGLEFLIYFQGNSAPDKSGLPSDRFSAERTGGSVSTLTIQRTQQEDSAVYLCASSLSGYRSTYNEQFFGPGTRLTVL.

This clone was recorded a few times. The J gene is TRBJ1-4, the V gene TRBV20-1; TRBD1 matches 10 bases. Looked up from germline, CDR1 is DFQATT and CDR2 is SNEGSKA (reference sequence). V was pared by 3 bases and J by 8 bases, with 9 bases of the junction left unmatched. CDR3 size: 15 residues. DNA of the CDR3: TGCAGTGCTAGGCACTGGACAGGGGGGAAAGAAAAACTGTTTTTT. As protein: CSARHWTGGKEKLFF.

This clone was counted ten times or more. Here the CDR3 DNA reads TGCGCCAGCAGCGGAGGCCAGGGGCTTTCCGCCAAAAACATTCAGTACTTC. Translation gives CASSGGQGLSAKNIQYF. This chain uses TRBV5-1 with TRBJ2-4, with D perhaps TRBD1 (6 bases). V was trimmed by 4 bases and J by 1 base, leaving 18 bases between them. The germline V gene has CDR1 SGHRS and CDR2 YFSETQ. The CDR3 is 17 amino acids.

This clone came up a few times. The chain employs TRBV12-3 or TRBV12-4 and TRBJ2-7; D is ambiguous. V was clipped by 3 bases and J by 0 bases, with 9 bases between them. CDR3 length: 14 amino acids. CDR3 sequence (DNA): TGTGCCAGCAGTTTGACAAGGAGCTCCTACGAGCAGTACTTC. Translated, it gives CASSLTRSSYEQYF.

The chain has TRBV6-1 and TRBJ2-5; no reliable D call. Germline V gene sequence: CDR1 MNHNS, CDR2 SASEGT. V was shortened by 7 bases and J by 4 bases, with 7 bases between the two germline ends. The CDR3 length is 11 residues. The CDR3 DNA follows: TGTGCCAGCAAGAAGGGAGAGACCCAGTACTTC. Its translation: CASKKGETQYF.

The chain joins TRBV6-1 to TRBJ2-7; D is possibly TRBD1 (6 bases). The CDR3 extends over 15 amino acids. Germline-derived CDR1 and CDR2 are MNHNS and SASEGT. The ends were cut back, 3 bases at V and 2 bases at J, with 14 bases in the middle. CDR3 residues: CASSDSQGWTYEQYF. CDR3 coding DNA: TGTGCCAGCAGTGACTCACAGGGTTGGACCTACGAGCAGTACTTC.

This clone came up a few times. The V call is TRBV12-3 or TRBV12-4, the J call TRBJ2-1; no clear D. Between the trimmed V and J ends, which lost 4 bases and 9 bases, there was a span of 16 bases. The CDR3 runs to 14 residues. CDR3 DNA sequence: TGTGCCAGCAGTTCAACCGCCTCCCTTGGTGAGCAGTTCTTC. It is translated as CASSSTASLGEQFF.

The chain is built from TRBV20-1 and TRBJ2-5; the match to TRBD2 covers 14 bases. This CDR3 region has 15 residues. J gave up 6 bases and V 3 bases, and 6 bases lay outside the gene matches. The germline V gene encodes CDR1 DFQATT and CDR2 SNEGSKA (reference sequence). The CDR3 region is CSARVGTSGSKTQYF. The CDR3 DNA reads TGCAGTGCTAGGGTCGGGACTAGCGGGAGTAAGACCCAGTACTTC.

This clone has a count of ten or more. The rearrangement joins TRBV5-5 to TRBJ2-2, with 9 bases identical to TRBD2. The CDR3 contains 15 residues. Germline CDR1 is SGHKS and CDR2 is YYEKEE (reference sequence). J gave up 4 bases and V 2 bases, and 3 bases lay outside the gene matches. CDR3 loop: CASSFLLAGTGELFF. CDR3 bases: TGTGCCAGCAGCTTTTTACTAGCGGGCACCGGGGAGCTGTTTTTT.

The chain recombines TRBV4-2 with TRBJ1-3; no firm D call. Germline CDR1 LGHNA, CDR2 YNFKEQ. Trimming cost V 0 bases and J 4 bases, with 10 bases left between them. The CDR3 spans 15 residues. CDR3 bases: TGTGCCAGCAGCCAAGAAAGTTCCAGGGGAAACACCATATATTTT. Translating it yields CASSQESSRGNTIYF.

The table lists this clone with many counts. The V call is TRBV5-5, the J call TRBJ2-1; 15 bases agree with TRBD2. This CDR3 contains 16 residues. The ends lost 4 bases at V and 7 bases at J; junction bases unmatched: 6. Germline assignment: CDR1 SGHKS and CDR2 YYEKEE (reference sequence). The CDR3 protein is CASSAWTSGRGNEQFF. For the CDR3, the DNA is TGTGCCAGCAGCGCCTGGACTAGCGGGAGGGGGAATGAGCAGTTCTTC.

V is TRBV28 and J is TRBJ1-5, with D possibly TRBD1 on 6 matching bases. Trimming left V 10 bases short and J 2 bases short, with 21 bases between. Germline-derived CDR1 and CDR2 are MDHEN and SYDVKM. This CDR3 spans 16 amino acids. CDR3 loop: CANSQLAGARNQPQHF. CDR3 nucleotide sequence: TGTGCCAACAGCCAATTGGCAGGGGCGCGCAATCAGCCCCAGCATTTT. Variable domain in full (rest from reference TRBV28 and TRBJ1-5): DVKVTQSSRYLVKRTGEKVFLECVQDMDHENMFWYRQDPGLGLRLIYFSYDVKMKEKGDIPEGYSVSREKKERFSLILESASTNQTSMYLCANSQLAGARNQPQHFGDGTRLSIL.

The sample holds a few counts of this clone. V gene TRBV6-2 or TRBV6-3 combines with J gene TRBJ1-1; 8 bases are shared with TRBD1. This CDR3 is built from 12 residues. Looked up from germline, CDR1 is MNHEY and CDR2 is SVGEGT. J gave up 6 bases and V 7 bases, and 4 bases lay outside the gene matches. This chain's CDR3 is CASIDRGPEAFF. The CDR3 DNA sequence: TGTGCCAGCATCGACAGGGGACCTGAAGCTTTCTTT.